This is a list of T cell receptor beta chains from one sample in a study of cytomegalovirus exposure and HLA in healthy donors. This table comes from immunoSEQ multiplex PCR, and its TCRdb copy is limited to in-frame clones, with some not included. This sample has more than 150,000 clones, with around 82% found just once. The sample consisted of PBMCs. The receptors come from a woman in her thirties in good health and CMV-seropositive. Each CDR3 is given with its conserved first and last residue. Each record gives: clone size, V gene, J gene, D gene, CDR3 DNA, CDR3 protein. The D gene is left open where the match is weak. The listing skips clone size in some rows; elsewhere it reads once, few, many or a size class.

NA	TRBV19	TRBJ1-6	TRBD1	TGTGCCAGTAGTTCACGGACAGGGGGCTCCTATAATTCACCCCTCCACTTT	CASSSRTGGSYNSPLHF
NA	TRBV4-1	TRBJ2-2	TRBD1	TGCGCCAGCAGCCGGGGACAGGGTAGGGAGCTGTTTTTT	CASSRGQGRELFF
NA	TRBV10-3	TRBJ2-2	NA	TGTGCCATCAACGCACAGAACACCGGGGAGCTGTTTTTT	CAINAQNTGELFF
NA	TRBV29-1	TRBJ2-7	NA	TGCAGCGTTGAAGGAGAACAGCCGTACGAGCAGTACTTC	CSVEGEQPYEQYF
NA	TRBV7-6	TRBJ2-1	TRBD1	TGTGCCAGCAGCCCTCCCGACAGGGACTCCTACAATGAGCAGTTCTTC	CASSPPDRDSYNEQFF
NA	TRBV13	TRBJ1-2	NA	TGTGCCAGCAGCTTATCTCCCGGTGGGGGGGTTTTTGGCTACACCTTC	CASSLSPGGGVFGYTF
NA	TRBV6-4	TRBJ1-5	NA	TGTGCCAGCAGTGATTATGGGGGGAATCAGCCCCAGCATTTT	CASSDYGGNQPQHF
NA	TRBV5-6	TRBJ1-6	NA	TGTGCCAGCAGCTATAGACAGGCTCCTAATTCACCCCTCCACTTT	CASSYRQAPNSPLHF
NA	TRBV11-2	TRBJ1-2	NA	TGTGCCAGCAGCTCCCAGGGTTTTCCTAACTATGGCTACACCTTC	CASSSQGFPNYGYTF
NA	TRBV6-4	TRBJ2-2	NA	TGTGCCAGCAGTGTGGAGTACACCGGGGAGCTGTTTTTT	CASSVEYTGELFF
NA	TRBV5-4	TRBJ2-3	TRBD2	TGTGCCAGCAGCTGGGGAGGGGATACGCAGTATTTT	CASSWGGDTQYF
NA	TRBV10-3	TRBJ1-1	NA	TGTGCCATAAAACAGGCGTTGAACACTGAAGCTTTCTTT	CAIKQALNTEAFF
NA	TRBV7-2	TRBJ2-2	TRBD2	TGTGCCAGCAGCTTTGGGGGGGACGCCGGGGAGCTGTTTTTT	CASSFGGDAGELFF
NA	TRBV27	TRBJ1-5	NA	TGTGCCAGCAGCCCCTTATCCTCGGGCCCCCGGGGGTCCCAGCATTTT	CASSPLSSGPRGSQHF
NA	TRBV4-3	TRBJ2-2	NA	TGCGCCAGCAGCCTTAATAACATCAGACCAGCAGGGGACCCCGGGGAGCTGTTTTTT	CASSLNNIRPAGDPGELFF
few	TRBV7-2	TRBJ1-5	NA	TGTGCCAGCAGCTTAGGCGGGGCAAGATCTCAGCCCCAGCATTTT	CASSLGGARSQPQHF
NA	TRBV4-3	TRBJ2-5	NA	TGCGCCAGCAGCCGAGGGGGTCGGGAGACCCAGTACTTC	CASSRGGRETQYF
NA	TRBV7-2	TRBJ1-3	NA	TGTGCCAGCAGCCCCGTCAGGATTGGTGCCGAAAACACCATATATTTT	CASSPVRIGAENTIYF
once	TRBV5-1	TRBJ2-7	NA	TGCGCCAGCAGCGGTGTTTTCAGGTACGAGCAGTACTTC	CASSGVFRYEQYF
NA	TRBV7-2	TRBJ2-5	NA	TGTGCCAGCAGCTCAGGTTGGCAAGAGACCCAGTACTTC	CASSSGWQETQYF
NA	TRBV28	TRBJ1-5	TRBD1	TGTGCCAGCGAAGACAGGGGGGGAGAACAGCCCCAGCATTTT	CASEDRGGEQPQHF
NA	TRBV4-1	TRBJ1-2	NA	TGCGCCAGCAGCCAAGAAACAGGCCGCTATGGCTACACCTTC	CASSQETGRYGYTF
NA	TRBV6-1	TRBJ2-7	TRBD1	TGTGCCAGCAGGTGGACAGGGGCCTACGAGCAGTACTTC	CASRWTGAYEQYF
NA	TRBV6-6	TRBJ2-7	NA	TGTGCCAGCTTCTGGAGGGGGCAAACCTACGAGCAGTACTTC	CASFWRGQTYEQYF
NA	TRBV9	TRBJ2-1	TRBD2	TGTGCCAGCACCCCACCGGGTACTAGCGGGGTGCATGAGCAGTTCTTC	CASTPPGTSGVHEQFF
NA	TRBV25-1	TRBJ2-2	NA	TGTGCCAGCTATGGGGGGGGCGCGAACACCGGGGAGCTGTTTTTT	CASYGGGANTGELFF